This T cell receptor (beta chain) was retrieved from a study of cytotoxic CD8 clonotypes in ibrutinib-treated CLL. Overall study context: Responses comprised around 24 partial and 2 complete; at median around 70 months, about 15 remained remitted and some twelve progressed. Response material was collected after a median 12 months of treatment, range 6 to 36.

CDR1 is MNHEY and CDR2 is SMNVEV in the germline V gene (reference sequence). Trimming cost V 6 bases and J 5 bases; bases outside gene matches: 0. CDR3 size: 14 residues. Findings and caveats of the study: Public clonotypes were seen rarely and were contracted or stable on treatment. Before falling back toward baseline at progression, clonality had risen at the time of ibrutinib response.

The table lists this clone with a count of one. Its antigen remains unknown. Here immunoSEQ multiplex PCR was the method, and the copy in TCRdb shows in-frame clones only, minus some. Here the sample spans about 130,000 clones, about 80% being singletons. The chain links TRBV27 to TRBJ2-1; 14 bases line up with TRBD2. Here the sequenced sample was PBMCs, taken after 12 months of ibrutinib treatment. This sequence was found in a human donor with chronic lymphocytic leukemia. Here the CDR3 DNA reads TGTGCCAGCAGGGGACTAGCGGGGGACAATGAGCAGTTCTTC. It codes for CASRGLAGDNEQFF.